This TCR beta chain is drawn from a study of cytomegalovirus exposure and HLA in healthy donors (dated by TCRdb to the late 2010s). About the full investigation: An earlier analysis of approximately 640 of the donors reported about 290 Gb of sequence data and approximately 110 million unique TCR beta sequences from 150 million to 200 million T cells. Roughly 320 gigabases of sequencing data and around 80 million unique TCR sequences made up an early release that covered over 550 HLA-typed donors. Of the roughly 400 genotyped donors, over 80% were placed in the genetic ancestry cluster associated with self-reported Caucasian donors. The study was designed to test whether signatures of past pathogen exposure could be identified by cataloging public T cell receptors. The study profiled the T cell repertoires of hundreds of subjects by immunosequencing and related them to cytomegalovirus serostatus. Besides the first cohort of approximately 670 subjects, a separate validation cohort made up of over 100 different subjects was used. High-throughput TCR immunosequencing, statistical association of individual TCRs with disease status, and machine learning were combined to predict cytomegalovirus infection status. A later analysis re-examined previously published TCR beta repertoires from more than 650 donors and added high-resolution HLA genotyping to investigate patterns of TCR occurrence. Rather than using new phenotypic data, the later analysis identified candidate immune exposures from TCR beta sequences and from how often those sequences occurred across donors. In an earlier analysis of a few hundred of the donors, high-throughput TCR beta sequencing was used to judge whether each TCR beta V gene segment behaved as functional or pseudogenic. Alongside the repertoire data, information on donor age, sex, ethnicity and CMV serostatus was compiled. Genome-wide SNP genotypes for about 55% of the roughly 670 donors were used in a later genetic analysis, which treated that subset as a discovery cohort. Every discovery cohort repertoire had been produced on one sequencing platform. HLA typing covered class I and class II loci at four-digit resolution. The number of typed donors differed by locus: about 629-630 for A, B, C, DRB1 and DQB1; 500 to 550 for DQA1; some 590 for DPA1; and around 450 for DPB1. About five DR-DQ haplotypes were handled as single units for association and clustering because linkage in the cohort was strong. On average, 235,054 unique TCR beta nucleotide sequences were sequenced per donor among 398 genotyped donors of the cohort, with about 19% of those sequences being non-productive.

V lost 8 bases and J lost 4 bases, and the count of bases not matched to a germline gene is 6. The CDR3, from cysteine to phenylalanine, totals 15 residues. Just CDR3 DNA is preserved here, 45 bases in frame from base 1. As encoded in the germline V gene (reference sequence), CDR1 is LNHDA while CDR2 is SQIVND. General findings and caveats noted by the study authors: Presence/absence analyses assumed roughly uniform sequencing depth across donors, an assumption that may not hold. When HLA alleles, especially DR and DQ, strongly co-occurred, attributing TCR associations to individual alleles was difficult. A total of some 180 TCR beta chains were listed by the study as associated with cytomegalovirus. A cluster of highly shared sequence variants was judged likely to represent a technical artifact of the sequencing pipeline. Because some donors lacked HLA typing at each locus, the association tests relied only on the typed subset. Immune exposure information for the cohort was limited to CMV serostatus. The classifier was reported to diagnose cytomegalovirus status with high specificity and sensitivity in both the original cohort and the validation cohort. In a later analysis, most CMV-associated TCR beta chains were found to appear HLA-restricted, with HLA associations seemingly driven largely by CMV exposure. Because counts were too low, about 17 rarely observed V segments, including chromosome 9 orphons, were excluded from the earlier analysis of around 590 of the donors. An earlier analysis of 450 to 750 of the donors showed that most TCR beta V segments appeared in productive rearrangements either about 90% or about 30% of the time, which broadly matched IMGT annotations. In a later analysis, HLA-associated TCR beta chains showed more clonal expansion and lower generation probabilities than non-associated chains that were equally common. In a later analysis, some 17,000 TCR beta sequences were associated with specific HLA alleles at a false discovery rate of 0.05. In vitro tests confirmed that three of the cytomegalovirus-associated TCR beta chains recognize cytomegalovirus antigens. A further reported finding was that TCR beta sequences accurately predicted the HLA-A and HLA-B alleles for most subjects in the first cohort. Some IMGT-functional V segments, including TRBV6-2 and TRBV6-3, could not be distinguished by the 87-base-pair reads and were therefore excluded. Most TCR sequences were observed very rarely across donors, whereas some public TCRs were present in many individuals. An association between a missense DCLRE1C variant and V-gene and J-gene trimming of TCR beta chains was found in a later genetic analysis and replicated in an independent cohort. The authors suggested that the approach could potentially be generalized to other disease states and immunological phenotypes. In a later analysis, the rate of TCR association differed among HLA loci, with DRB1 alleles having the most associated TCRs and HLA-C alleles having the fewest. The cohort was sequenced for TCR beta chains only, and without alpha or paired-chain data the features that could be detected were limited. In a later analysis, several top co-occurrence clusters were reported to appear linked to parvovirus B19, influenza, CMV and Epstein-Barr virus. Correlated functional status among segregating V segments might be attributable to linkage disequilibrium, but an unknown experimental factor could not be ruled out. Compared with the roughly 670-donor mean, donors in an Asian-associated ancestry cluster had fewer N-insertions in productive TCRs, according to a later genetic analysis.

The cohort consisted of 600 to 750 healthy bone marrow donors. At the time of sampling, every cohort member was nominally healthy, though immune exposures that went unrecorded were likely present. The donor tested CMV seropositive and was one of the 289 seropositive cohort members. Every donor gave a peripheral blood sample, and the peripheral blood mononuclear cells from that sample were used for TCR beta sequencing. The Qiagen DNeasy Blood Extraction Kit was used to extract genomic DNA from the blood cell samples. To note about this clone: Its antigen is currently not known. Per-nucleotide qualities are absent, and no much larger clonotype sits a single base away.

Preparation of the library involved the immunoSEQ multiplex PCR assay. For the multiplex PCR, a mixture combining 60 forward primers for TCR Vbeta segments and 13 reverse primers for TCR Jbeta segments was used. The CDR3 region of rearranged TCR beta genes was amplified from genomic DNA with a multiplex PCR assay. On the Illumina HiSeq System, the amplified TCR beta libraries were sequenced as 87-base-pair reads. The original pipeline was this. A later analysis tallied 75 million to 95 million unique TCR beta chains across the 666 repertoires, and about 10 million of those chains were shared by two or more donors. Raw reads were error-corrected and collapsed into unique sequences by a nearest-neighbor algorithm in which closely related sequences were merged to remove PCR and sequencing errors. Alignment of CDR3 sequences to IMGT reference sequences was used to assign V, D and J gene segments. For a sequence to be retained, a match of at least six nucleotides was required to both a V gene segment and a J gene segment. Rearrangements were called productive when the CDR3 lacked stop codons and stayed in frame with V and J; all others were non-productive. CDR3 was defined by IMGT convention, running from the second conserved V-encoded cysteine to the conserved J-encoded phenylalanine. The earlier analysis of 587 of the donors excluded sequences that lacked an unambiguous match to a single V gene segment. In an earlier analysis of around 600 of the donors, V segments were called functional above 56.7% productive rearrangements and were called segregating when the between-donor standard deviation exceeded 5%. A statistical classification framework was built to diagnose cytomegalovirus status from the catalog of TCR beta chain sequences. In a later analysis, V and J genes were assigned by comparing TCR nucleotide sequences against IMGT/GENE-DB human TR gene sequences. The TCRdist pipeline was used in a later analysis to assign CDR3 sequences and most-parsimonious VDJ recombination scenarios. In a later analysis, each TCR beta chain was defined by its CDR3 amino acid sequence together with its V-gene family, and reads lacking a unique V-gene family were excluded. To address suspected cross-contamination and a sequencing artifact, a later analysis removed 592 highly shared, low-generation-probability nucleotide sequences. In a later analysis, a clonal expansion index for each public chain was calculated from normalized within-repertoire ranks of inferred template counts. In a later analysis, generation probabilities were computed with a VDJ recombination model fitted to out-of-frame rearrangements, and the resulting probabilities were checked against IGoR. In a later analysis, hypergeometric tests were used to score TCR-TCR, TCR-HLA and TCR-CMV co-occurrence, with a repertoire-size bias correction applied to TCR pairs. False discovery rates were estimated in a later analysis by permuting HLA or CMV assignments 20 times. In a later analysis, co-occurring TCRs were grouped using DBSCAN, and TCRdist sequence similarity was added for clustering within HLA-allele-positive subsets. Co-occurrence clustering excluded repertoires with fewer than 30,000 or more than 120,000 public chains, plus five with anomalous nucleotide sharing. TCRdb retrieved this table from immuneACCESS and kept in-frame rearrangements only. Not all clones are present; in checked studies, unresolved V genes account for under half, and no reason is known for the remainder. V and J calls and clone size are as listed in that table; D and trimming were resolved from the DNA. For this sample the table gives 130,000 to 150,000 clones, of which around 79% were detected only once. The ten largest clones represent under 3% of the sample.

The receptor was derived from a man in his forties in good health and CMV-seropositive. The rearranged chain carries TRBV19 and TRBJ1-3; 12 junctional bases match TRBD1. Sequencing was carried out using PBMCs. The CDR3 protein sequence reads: CASGDRGRGGNTIYF. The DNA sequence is TGTGCCAGTGGGGACAGGGGGCGCGGAGGAAACACCATATATTTT.